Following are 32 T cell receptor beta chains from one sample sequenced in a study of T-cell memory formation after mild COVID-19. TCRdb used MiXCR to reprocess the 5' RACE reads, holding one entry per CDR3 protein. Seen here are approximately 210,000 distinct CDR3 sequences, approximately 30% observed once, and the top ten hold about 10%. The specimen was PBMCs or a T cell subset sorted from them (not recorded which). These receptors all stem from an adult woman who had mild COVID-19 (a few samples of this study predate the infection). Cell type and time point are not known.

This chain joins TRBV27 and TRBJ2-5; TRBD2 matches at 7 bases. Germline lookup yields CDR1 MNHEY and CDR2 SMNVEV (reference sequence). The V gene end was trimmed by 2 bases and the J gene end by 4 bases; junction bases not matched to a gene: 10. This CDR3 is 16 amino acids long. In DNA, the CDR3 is TGTGCCAGCAGTTTACATGGGAGGGTTGAAGGAGAGACCCAGTACTTC. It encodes CASSLHGRVEGETQYF.

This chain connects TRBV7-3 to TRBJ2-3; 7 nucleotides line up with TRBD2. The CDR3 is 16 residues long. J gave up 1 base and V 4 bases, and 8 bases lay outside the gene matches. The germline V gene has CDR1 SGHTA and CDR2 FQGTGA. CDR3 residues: CASSSKGGGGTDTQYF. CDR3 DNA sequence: TGTGCCAGCAGCTCCAAGGGCGGGGGTGGCACAGATACGCAGTATTTT.

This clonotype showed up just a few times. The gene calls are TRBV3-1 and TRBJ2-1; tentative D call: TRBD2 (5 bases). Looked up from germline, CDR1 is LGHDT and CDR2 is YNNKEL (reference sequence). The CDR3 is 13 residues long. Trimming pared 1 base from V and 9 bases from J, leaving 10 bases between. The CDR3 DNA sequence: TGTGCCAGCAGCCAAGTTGAGGGAAGTGAGCAGTTCTTC. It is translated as CASSQVEGSEQFF.

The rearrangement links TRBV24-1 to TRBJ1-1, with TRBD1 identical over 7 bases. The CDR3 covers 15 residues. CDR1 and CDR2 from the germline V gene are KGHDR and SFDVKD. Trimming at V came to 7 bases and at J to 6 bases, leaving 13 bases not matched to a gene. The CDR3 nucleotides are TGTGCCACCAGCGCTCGGGACAGTAATATCGCTGAAGCTTTCTTT. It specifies CATSARDSNIAEAFF.

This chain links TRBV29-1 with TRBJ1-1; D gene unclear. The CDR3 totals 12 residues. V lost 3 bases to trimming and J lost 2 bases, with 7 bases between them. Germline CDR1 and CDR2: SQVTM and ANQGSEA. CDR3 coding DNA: TGCAGCGTTGACGGAATTAACACTGAAGCTTTCTTT. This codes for CSVDGINTEAFF.

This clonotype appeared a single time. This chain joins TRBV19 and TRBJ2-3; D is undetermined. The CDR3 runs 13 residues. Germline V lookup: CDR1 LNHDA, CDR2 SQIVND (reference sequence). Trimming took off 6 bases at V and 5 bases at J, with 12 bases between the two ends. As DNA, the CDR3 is TGTGCCAGTAGGCCTAACTCCGGAGATACGCAGTATTTT. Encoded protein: CASRPNSGDTQYF.

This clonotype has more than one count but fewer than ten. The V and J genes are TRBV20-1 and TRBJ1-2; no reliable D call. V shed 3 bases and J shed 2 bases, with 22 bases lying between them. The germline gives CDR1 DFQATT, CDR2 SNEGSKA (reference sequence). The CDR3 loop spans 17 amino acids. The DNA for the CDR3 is TGCAGTGCTAGCCTTGAACCGGGTCAGGCGTTCAACTATGGCTACACCTTC. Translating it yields CSASLEPGQAFNYGYTF.

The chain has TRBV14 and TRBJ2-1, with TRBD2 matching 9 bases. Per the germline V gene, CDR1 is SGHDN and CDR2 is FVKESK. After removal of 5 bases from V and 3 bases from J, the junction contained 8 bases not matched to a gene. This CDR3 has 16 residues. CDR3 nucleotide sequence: TGTGCCAGCAGCTTCGTAGCGGGAGTAGTCTACAATGAGCAGTTCTTC. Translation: CASSFVAGVVYNEQFF.

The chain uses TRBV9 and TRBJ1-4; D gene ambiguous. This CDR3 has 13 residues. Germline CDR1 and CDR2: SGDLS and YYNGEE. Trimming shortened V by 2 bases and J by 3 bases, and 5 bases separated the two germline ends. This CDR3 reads CASSVRANEKLFF. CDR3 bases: TGTGCCAGCAGCGTCCGGGCTAATGAAAAACTGTTTTTT.

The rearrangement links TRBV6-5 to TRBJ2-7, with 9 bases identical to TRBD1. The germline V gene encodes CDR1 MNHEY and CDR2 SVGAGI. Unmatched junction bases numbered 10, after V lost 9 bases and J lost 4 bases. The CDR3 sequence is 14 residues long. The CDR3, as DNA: TGTGCCAGTAGGAAGGGACAGGGTCCTTACGAGCAGTACTTC. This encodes CASRKGQGPYEQYF.

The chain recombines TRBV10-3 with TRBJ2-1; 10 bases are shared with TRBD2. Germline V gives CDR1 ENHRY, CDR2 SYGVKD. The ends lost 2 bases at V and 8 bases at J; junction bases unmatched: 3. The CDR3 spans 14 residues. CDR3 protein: CAISEASGGHEQFF. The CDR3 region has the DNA TGTGCCATCAGTGAGGCTAGCGGGGGCCATGAGCAGTTCTTC.

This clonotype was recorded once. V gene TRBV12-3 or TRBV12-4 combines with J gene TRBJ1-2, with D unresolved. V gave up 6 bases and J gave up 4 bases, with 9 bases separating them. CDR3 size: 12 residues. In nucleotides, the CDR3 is TGTGCCAGCAGGCCCGGGCTCTATGGCTACACCTTC. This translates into CASRPGLYGYTF.

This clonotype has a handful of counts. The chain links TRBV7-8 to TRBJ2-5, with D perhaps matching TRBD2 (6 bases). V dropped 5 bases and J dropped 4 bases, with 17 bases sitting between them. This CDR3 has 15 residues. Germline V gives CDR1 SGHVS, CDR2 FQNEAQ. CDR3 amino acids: CASSPTSGASETQYF. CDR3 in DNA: TGTGCCAGCAGCCCGACTTCGGGAGCGTCAGAGACCCAGTACTTC.

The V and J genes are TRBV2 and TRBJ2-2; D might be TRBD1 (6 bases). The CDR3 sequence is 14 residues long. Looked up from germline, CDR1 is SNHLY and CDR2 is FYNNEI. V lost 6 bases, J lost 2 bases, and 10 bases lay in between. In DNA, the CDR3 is TGTGCCAGCAGGAAGGACAGAAACACCGGGGAGCTGTTTTTT. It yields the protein CASRKDRNTGELFF.

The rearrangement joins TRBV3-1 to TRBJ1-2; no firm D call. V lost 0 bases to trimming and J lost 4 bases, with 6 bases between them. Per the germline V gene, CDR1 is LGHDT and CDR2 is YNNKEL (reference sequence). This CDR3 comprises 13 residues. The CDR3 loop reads CASSQEGSYGYTF. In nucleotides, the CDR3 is TGTGCCAGCAGCCAAGAGGGCAGCTATGGCTACACCTTC.

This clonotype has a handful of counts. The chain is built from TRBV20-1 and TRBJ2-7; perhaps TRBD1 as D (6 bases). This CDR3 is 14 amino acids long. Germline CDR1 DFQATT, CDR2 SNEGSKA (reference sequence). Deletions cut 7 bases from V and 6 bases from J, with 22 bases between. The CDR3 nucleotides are TGCAGTGTTGAACGGGACACCTCCCCACTCGAGCAGTACTTC. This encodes CSVERDTSPLEQYF.

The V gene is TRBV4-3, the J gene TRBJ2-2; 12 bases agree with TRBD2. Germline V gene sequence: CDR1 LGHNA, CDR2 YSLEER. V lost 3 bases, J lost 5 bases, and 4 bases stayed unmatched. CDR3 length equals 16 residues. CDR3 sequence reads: CASSHRLAGETGELFF. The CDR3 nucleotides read TGCGCCAGCAGCCACCGACTAGCGGGAGAGACCGGGGAGCTGTTTTTT.

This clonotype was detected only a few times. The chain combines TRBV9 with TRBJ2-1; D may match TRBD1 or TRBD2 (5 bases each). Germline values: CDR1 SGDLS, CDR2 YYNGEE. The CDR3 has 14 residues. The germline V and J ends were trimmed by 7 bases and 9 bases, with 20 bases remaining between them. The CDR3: CASLRESGSGEQFF. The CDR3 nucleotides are TGTGCCAGCTTGAGGGAATCAGGGTCCGGTGAGCAGTTCTTC.

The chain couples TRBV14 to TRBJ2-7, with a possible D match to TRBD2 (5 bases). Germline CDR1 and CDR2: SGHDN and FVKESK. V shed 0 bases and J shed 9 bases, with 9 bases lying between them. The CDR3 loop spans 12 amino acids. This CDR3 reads CASSQDRRRQYF. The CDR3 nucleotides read TGTGCCAGCAGCCAAGATAGGAGGAGGCAGTACTTC.

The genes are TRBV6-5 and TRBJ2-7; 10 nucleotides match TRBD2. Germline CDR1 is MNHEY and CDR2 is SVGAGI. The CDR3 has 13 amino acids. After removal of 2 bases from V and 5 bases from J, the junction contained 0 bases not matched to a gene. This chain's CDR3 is CASSYGLADEQYF. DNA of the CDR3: TGTGCCAGCAGTTACGGACTAGCGGACGAGCAGTACTTC.

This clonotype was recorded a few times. CDR3: CASSSMGETQYF. CDR3 coding DNA: TGTGCCAGCAGCTCTATGGGGGAGACCCAGTACTTC. This chain joins TRBV7-3 and TRBJ2-5; D remains unclear. CDR1 SGHTA and CDR2 FQGTGA come from the germline V gene. Trimming cost V 4 bases and J 5 bases, with 8 bases left between them. CDR3 size: 12 residues.

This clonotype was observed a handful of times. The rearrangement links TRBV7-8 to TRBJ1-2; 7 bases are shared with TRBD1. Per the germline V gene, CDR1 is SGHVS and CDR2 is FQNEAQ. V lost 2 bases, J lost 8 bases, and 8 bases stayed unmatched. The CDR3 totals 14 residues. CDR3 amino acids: CASSLSTGARGYTF. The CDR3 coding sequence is TGTGCCAGCAGCTTATCAACAGGGGCGCGGGGCTACACCTTC.

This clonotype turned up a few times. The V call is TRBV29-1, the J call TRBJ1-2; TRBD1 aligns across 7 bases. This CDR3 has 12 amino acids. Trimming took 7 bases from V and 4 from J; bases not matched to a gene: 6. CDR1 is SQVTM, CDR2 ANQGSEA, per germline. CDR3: CSGQQGPYGYTF. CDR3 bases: TGCAGCGGACAACAGGGGCCCTATGGCTACACCTTC. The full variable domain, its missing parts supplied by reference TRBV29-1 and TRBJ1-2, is SAVISQKPSRDICQRGTSLTIQCQVDSQVTMMFWYRQQPGQSLTLIATANQGSEATYESGFVIDKFPISRPNLTFSTLTVSNMSPEDSSIYLCSGQQGPYGYTFGSGTRLTVV.

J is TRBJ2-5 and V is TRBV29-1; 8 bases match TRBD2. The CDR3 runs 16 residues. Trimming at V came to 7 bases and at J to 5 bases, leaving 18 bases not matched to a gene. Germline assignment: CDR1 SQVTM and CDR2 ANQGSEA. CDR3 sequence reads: CSAEGLAGVARETQYF. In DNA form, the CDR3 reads TGCAGCGCCGAAGGGCTAGCGGGCGTCGCGCGGGAGACCCAGTACTTC.

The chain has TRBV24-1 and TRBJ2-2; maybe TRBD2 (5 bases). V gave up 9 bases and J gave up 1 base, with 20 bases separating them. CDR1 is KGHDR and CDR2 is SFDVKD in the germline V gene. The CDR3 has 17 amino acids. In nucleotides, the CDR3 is TGTGCCACCTCCCCCCGAAGTGCGGGCCTGAACACCGGGGAGCTGTTTTTT. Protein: CATSPRSAGLNTGELFF.

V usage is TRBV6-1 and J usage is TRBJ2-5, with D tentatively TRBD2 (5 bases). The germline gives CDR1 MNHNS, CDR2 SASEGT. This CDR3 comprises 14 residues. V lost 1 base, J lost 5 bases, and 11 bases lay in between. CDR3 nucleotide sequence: TGTGCCAGCAGTGAAGGGATGGAGGAGGAGACCCAGTACTTC. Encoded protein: CASSEGMEEETQYF.

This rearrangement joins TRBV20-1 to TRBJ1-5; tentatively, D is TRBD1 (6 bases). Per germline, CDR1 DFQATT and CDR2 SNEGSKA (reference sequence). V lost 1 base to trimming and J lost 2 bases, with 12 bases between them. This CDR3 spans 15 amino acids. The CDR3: CSARVEGVGNQPQHF. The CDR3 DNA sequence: TGCAGTGCTAGAGTGGAGGGGGTAGGCAATCAGCCCCAGCATTTT.

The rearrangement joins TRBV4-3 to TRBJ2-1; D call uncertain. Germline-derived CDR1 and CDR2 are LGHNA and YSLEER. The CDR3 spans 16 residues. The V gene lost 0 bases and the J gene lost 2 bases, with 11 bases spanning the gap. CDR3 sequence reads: CASSQERVPTYNEQFF. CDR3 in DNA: TGCGCCAGCAGCCAAGAACGGGTCCCCACCTACAATGAGCAGTTCTTC.

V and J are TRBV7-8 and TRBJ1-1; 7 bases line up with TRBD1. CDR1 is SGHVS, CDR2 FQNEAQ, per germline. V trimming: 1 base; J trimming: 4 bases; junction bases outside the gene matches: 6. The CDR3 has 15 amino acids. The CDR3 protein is CASSLGTGGATEAFF. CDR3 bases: TGTGCCAGCAGCTTAGGGACAGGAGGGGCCACTGAAGCTTTCTTT.

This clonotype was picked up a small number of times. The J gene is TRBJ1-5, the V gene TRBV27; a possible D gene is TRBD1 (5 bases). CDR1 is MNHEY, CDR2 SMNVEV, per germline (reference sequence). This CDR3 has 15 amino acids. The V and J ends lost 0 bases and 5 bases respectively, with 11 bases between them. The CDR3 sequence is CASSLSATAYQPQHF. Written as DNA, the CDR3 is TGTGCCAGCAGTTTATCCGCGACAGCATATCAGCCCCAGCATTTT.

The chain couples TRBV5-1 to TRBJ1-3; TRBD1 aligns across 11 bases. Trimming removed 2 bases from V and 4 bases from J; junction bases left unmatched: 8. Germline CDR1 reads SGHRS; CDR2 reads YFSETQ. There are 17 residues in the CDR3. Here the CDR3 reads CASSFAGTGGSGNTIYF. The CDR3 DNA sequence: TGCGCCAGCAGCTTCGCCGGGACAGGGGGAAGCGGAAACACCATATATTTT.

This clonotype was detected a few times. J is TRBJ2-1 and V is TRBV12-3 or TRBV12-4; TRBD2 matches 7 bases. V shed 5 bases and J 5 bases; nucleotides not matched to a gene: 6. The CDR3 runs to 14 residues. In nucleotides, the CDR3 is TGTGCCAGCAGTCAGTGGGAGGGCAACAATGAGCAGTTCTTC. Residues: CASSQWEGNNEQFF.